The clone carrying this T cell receptor (beta chain) was counted only a few times. Its target is not known. This record belongs to a study of cytomegalovirus exposure and HLA in healthy donors. PCR amplification relied on 60 Vbeta primers (plus 13 Jbeta primers). The assay was immunoSEQ multiplex PCR, and TCRdb's table has in-frame clones only and misses some. This sample has some 180,000 clones, with 75% to 80% found just once. Notes on the study in general: Altogether, about 160 TCR beta chains were recorded as cytomegalovirus-associated. At a 0.05 false discovery rate, a later analysis found 16,951 TCR beta sequences to be associated with HLA alleles. In a later analysis, DRB1 alleles had the most associated TCRs; HLA-C alleles the fewest. Some segments of the V type, notably TRBV6-2 and TRBV6-3, were excluded as indistinguishable.

Germline V CDR1 and CDR2: LNHNV, YYDKDF (reference sequence). The CDR3 runs to 14 residues. V lost 3 bases and J lost 5; bases outside the gene matches: 4. This rearrangement joins TRBV15 to TRBJ1-1; 9 nucleotides align to TRBD1. This receptor was identified in a female donor in good health and CMV-seronegative. The sequenced material came from PBMCs. The CDR3 sequence: CATSRDRGGTEAFF. Written as DNA, the CDR3 is TGTGCCACCAGCAGGGACAGGGGTGGGACTGAAGCTTTCTTT.